The text below deals with one T cell receptor (beta chain). This clone was counted once. No antigen is known for it. Base qualities are not at hand, and no much larger clone is one base apart. This sample stems from a study of T cell responses to AZD1222 COVID-19 vaccine (dated by TCRdb to the early 2020s). Broadly, across the study: A total of under 250 trial participants underwent TCR sequencing, of whom under 220 had received two doses of AZD1222 and about 26 had received two doses of the MenACWY control vaccine. Enrollment into the trials was organized by age into subgroups of 18-55, 56-69 and 70-plus years, and those subgroups contained about 150, 27 and 61 TCR-sequenced participants, respectively.

The investigation overall reported the following: Epitopes outside the regions mutated in the B.1.351 and B.1.1.7 variants were reportedly recognized by nearly half of the unique spike-specific TCRs. The 56-69-year group was small, and its depth increase did not reach significance, likely because of low power. Most participants were white British and females outnumbered males, and the authors suggested that clonal diversity may have been underestimated. The whole spike protein was spanned by vaccine-associated CD4 TCRs, and dominant responses were seen in regions 160-218 and 743-854. After two AZD1222 doses, both the breadth and the depth of spike-specific TCRs were significantly higher than at day 0 and than in MenACWY recipients. Conclusions about previously exposed vaccinees are limited because only five to seven AZD1222 recipients were SARS-CoV-2 seropositive at baseline. Because no day 14 peak-response samples were available, repertoires were characterized only after the peak T cell response.

Deletion took 0 bases off V and 1 base off J, with a span of 5 bases between the germline ends. The CDR3, from cysteine to phenylalanine, totals 15 residues. The read is trimmed to its CDR3 DNA, 45 bases read in frame from base 1. Via the germline V gene, CDR1 is SGHRS and CDR2 YFSETQ. This specimen's time point label, per the study, means: about 28 days (+/-7) after the second vaccine dose. Because spike-specific TCR depth and breadth did not differ between the two schedules, AZD1222 recipients who got a second dose at roughly 4 weeks were pooled with those who got a second dose at roughly 12 weeks. Vaccinee samples were obtained from the UK trials COV001 and COV002, which included a single-blind randomized controlled phase 2/3 trial of AZD1222 (ChAdOx1 nCoV-19) in healthy adults. Trial participant PBMC samples were collected at day 0 and day 28 after the second dose for TCRbeta chain sequencing.

The CDR3 regions of human TCRbeta chains were analyzed by immunosequencing. In the authors' own workflow: TCRs in the repertoires were matched against a reference library of SARS-CoV-2-specific TCRs that had been generated with the MIRA antigen-specificity platform. Breadth was defined as the fraction of unique TCRs that were SARS-CoV-2-associated, and depth was defined as the fraction of total T cells that were SARS-CoV-2-associated. Using the MIRA data, every spike-specific TCR was mapped to the spike region that the TCR reacted to and assigned to either a CD4 or a CD8 class. Log10-transformed breadth and depth values were compared by one-way ANOVA with Sidak's multiple comparisons tests. TCRdb carries this immuneACCESS record with in-frame sequences only. Its versions omit some clonotypes, under half of them owing to an unresolved V gene in the studies checked, with the rest unexplained. Clone size and the V and J calls come from that table; the DNA yielded D and trimming. Here the sample has about 140,000 clones; roughly 90% occur a single time. The ten largest account for roughly 3.9% of the sample.

This specimen was peripheral blood, taken 28 days after the second AZD1222 dose. The clonotype originates from an adult who received the AZD1222 COVID-19 vaccine. The chain is encoded by TRBV5-1 joined to TRBJ2-6; a weak D assignment points to TRBD1 (5 bases agree). The CDR3 region has the sequence CASSLAGSGANVLTF. In nucleotides, the sequence is TGCGCCAGCAGCTTGGCAGGGTCTGGGGCCAACGTCCTGACTTTC.